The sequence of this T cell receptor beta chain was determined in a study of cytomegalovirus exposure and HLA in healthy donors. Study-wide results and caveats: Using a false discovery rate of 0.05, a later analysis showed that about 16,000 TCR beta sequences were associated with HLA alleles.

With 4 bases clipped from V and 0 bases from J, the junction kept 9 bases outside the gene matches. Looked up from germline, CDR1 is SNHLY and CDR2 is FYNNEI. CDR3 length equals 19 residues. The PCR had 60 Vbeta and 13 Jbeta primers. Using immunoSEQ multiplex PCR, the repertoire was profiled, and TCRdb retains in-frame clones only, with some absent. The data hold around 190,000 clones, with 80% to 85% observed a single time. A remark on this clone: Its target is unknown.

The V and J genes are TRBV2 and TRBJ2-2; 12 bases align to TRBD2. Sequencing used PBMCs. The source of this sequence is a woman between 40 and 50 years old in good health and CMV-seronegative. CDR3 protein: CASSVVPLAGGANTGELFF. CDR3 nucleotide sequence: TGTGCCAGCAGTGTTGTCCCTCTAGCGGGAGGGGCGAACACCGGGGAGCTGTTTTTT.